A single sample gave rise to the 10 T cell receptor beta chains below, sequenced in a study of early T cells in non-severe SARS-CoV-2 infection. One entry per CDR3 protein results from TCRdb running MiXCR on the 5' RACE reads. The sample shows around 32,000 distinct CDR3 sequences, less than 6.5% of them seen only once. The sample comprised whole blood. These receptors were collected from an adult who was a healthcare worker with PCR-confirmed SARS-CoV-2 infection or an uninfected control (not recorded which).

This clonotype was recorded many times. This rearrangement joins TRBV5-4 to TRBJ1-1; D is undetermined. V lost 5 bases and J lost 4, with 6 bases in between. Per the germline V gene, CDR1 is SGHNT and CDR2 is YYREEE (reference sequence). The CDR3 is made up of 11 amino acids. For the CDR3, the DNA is TGTGCCAGCAGTCAGAGCACTGAAGCTTTCTTT. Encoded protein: CASSQSTEAFF. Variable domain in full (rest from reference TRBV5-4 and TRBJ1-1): ETGVTQSPTHLIKTRGQQVTLRCSSQSGHNTVSWYQQALGQGPQFIFQYYREEENGRGNFPPRFSGLQFPNYSSELNVNALELDDSALYLCASSQSTEAFFGQGTRLTVV.

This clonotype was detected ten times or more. The CDR3 region has the DNA TGTGCCAGCAGCTTCATAAACCGGGACGTCTACGAGCAGTACTTC. Its translation is CASSFINRDVYEQYF. The V gene is TRBV7-2, the J gene TRBJ2-7, with D perhaps being TRBD1 or TRBD2 (5 bases each). Germline CDR1 SGHTA, CDR2 FQGNSA. V lost 3 bases and J 3 bases, leaving 15 bases between the germline ends. CDR3 size: 15 residues.

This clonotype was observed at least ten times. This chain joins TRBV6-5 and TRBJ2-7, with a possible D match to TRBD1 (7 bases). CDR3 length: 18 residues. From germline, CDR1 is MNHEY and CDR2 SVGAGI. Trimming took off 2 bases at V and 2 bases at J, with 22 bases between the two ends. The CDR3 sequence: CASSYLAGPGQEAYEQYF. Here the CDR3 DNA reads TGTGCCAGCAGTTACCTGGCGGGGCCCGGACAGGAAGCCTACGAGCAGTACTTC.

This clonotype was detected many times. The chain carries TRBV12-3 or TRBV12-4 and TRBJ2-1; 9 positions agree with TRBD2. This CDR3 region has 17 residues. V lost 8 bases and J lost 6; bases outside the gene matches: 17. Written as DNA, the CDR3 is TGTGCCAGCGGCCGTATCCTTAGCGGGGGAGAGCCCAATGAGCAGTTCTTC. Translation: CASGRILSGGEPNEQFF.

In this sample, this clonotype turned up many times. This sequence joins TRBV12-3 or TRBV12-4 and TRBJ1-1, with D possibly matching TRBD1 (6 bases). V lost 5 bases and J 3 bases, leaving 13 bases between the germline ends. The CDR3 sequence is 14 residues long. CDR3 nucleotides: TGTGCCAGCAGTCTAGGGGGAGGTTACACTGAAGCTTTCTTT. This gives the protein CASSLGGGYTEAFF.

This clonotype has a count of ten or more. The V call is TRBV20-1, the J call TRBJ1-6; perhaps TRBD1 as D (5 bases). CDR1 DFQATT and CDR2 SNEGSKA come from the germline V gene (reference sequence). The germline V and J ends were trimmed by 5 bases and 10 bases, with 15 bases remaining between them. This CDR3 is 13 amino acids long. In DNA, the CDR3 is TGCAGTGCTCTATTCAGGGTAGAATCACCCCTCCACTTT. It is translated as CSALFRVESPLHF.

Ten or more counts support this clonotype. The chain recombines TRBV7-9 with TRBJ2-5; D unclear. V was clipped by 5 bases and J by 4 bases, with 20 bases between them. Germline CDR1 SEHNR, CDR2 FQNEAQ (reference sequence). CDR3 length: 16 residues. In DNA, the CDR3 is TGTGCCAGCAGCCTATCGGTCGGAGCCACCGGAGAGACCCAGTACTTC. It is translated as CASSLSVGATGETQYF. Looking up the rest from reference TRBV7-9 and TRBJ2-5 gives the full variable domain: DTGVSQNPRHKITKRGQNVTFRCDPISEHNRLYWYRQTLGQGPEFLTYFQNEAQLEKSRLLSDRFSAERPKGSFSTLEIQRTEQGDSAMYLCASSLSVGATGETQYFGPGTRLLVL.

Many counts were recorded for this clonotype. The CDR3 DNA is TGTGCCAGCAGCTTCCTTAGCGGGGGGCCAGTGTCGGAGCAGTACTTC. Translating it yields CASSFLSGGPVSEQYF. This chain connects TRBV7-6 to TRBJ2-7; TRBD2 agrees at 10 bases. From germline, CDR1 is SGHVS and CDR2 FNYEAQ. The V segment lost 3 bases and the J segment 7 bases; nucleotides outside the gene matches: 12. This CDR3 has 16 amino acids.

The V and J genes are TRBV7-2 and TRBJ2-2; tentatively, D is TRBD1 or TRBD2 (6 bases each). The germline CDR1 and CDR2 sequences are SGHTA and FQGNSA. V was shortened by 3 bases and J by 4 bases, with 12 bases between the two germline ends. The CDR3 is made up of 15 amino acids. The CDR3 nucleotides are TGTGCCAGCAGCTTTGGGGGGCTAAGCACCGGGGAGCTGTTTTTT. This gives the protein CASSFGGLSTGELFF.

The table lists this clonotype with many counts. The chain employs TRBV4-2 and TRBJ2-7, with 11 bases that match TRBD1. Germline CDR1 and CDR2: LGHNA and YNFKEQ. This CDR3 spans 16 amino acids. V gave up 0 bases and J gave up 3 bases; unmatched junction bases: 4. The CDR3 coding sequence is TGTGCCAGCAGCCAAGATTCCGGGACAGGGGGCTACGAGCAGTACTTC. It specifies CASSQDSGTGGYEQYF.